This T cell receptor (beta chain) was identified in a study of metastatic and nonmetastatic thyroid tumors. The CDR3 loop spans 17 amino acids. Germline V CDR1 and CDR2: SGDLS, YYNGEE. V was pared by 0 bases and J by 1 base, with 3 bases of the junction left unmatched. TCRdb reassembled clones from the PCR reads with MiXCR. The data show 91,000 or so clones, with roughly 13% seen just once and about 10% held by the top ten. In this sample, this clone turned up many times. Among the patients, none had received any treatment before thyroid surgery. Sequencing used blood. The chain is built from TRBV9 and TRBJ2-1, with TRBD2 matching 11 bases. The sequence was collected from a female donor with papillary thyroid cancer or a benign thyroid nodule (not recorded which). Some clones in this sample may be carry-over from other donors' samples. The CDR3 DNA reads as TGTGCCAGCAGCGTAGACGGGACTAGCGGTTCCTACAATGAGCAGTTCTTC. Amino acid sequence: CASSVDGTSGSYNEQFF.